The rows below give T cell receptor beta chains drawn from one sample of a study of hypomethylating agent response in myelodysplastic syndrome. Some clones are missing from TCRdb's copy, which holds only in-frame ones; the method was immunoSEQ multiplex PCR. This repertoire shows some 1,700 clones, about 88% found once; its top ten account for over 4%. Sequences were derived from bone marrow, sampled before or after starting hypomethylating agent treatment for myelodysplastic syndrome (not recorded which). The receptors stem from a human donor with myelodysplastic syndrome. Both conserved end residues are part of each CDR3. Each record gives: V gene, D gene, clone size, J gene, CDR3 DNA, CDR3 protein. D genes are given only for firm matches. Some rows mark clone size as missing; the rest say once, few, many or name a class of expanded clone.

TRBV19	TRBD2	-	TRBJ2-1	TGTGCCAGTAGTTTGACCCTGGGGGGGATCAATGAGCAGTTCTTC	CASSLTLGGINEQFF
TRBV6-1	-	-	TRBJ2-2	TGTGCCAGCAGTGAAACCCCTGACACCGGGGAGCTGTTTTTT	CASSETPDTGELFF
TRBV6-5	-	-	TRBJ2-2	TGTGCCAGCAGTTACCTAGACGGGGTGTTCACCGGGGAGCTGTTTTTT	CASSYLDGVFTGELFF
TRBV19	TRBD1	-	TRBJ1-1	TGTGCCAGTAGTATAAACAGGGGGCGCGATCTCTCTGAAGCTTTCTTT	CASSINRGRDLSEAFF
TRBV19	-	-	TRBJ1-5	TGTGCCACCACGAGCAGGGGTCAGCCCCAGCATTTT	CATTSRGQPQHF
TRBV5-1	TRBD2	once	TRBJ2-5	TGCGCCAGCAGCTTGACCAGCGGGAGGGCTCTTATAGAGACCCAGTACTTC	CASSLTSGRALIETQYF
TRBV11-2	TRBD2	-	TRBJ2-5	TGTGCCAGCAGTCCACAAGCGGGAGGGGCCGAGACCCAGTACTTC	CASSPQAGGAETQYF
TRBV2	-	-	TRBJ2-3	TGTGCCACCTCCGTAGATAGGTACAGCACAGATACGCAGTATTTT	CATSVDRYSTDTQYF
TRBV2	-	-	TRBJ2-1	TGTGCCAGCAGGAGGGGGTATGGTGAGCAGTTCTTC	CASRRGYGEQFF
TRBV30	TRBD1	-	TRBJ2-4	TGTGCCTGGAGTGTGGGGACAGGGGAACTAAACATTCAGTACTTC	CAWSVGTGELNIQYF
TRBV4-2	-	-	TRBJ2-7	TGTGCCAGCAGCCAAGAGATACATGGGAGTCGGGACGAGCAGTACTTC	CASSQEIHGSRDEQYF
TRBV7-9	-	-	TRBJ1-3	TGTGCCAGCAGCTTAGCCAGCTCTGGAAACACCATATATTTT	CASSLASSGNTIYF
TRBV27	-	few	TRBJ1-6	TGTGCCAGCAGTTACCGTTATAATTCACCCCTCCACTTT	CASSYRYNSPLHF
TRBV6-6	-	-	TRBJ1-2	TGTGCCAGCAGTTACGAAAAGGGCAGTAACTATGGCTACACCTTC	CASSYEKGSNYGYTF
TRBV20-1	-	-	TRBJ1-2	TGCAGTGCTGGGGCAGGGCACGGCTACACCTTC	CSAGAGHGYTF
TRBV6-5	TRBD1	-	TRBJ1-3	TGTGCCAGCAGTTACGGGACAGGGTCAAACACCATATATTTT	CASSYGTGSNTIYF
TRBV9	TRBD2	-	TRBJ2-3	TGTGCCAGCAGCGGAGCCGGGACTAGCGTACAAGATACGCAGTATTTT	CASSGAGTSVQDTQYF
TRBV5-1	-	once	TRBJ2-1	TGCGCCAGCAGCTTAGGTTCCCAGGCGTACAATGAGCAGTTCTTC	CASSLGSQAYNEQFF
TRBV21-1	-	-	TRBJ2-1	TGTGCCAGCAGACGGGGGGGCATTGTCGATGAGCAGTTCTTC	CASRRGGIVDEQFF
TRBV18	TRBD1	-	TRBJ1-3	TGTGCCAGCTCACCAAACAGGGGGCGTGAAAACACCATATATTTT	CASSPNRGRENTIYF
TRBV2	-	-	TRBJ1-2	TGTGCCAGCAGTGACGGTGCTAACTATGGCTACACCTTC	CASSDGANYGYTF
TRBV15	TRBD2	-	TRBJ2-5	TGTGCCACCAGGCAGGGACTTCGCGGGGGCCAGTACTTC	CATRQGLRGGQYF
TRBV7-2	TRBD2	-	TRBJ2-2	TGTGCCAGCAGCTTAGCACCCGGCGGGGGGCGAGGGGCCGGGGAGCTGTTTTTT	CASSLAPGGGRGAGELFF
TRBV19	TRBD2	-	TRBJ2-5	TGTGCCAGTAGCCCCATAGCGGGGCAAGAGACCCAGTACTTC	CASSPIAGQETQYF
TRBV7-9	TRBD2	-	TRBJ2-2	TGTGCCAGCAGCCCCAGCGGGGGCACCGGGGAGCTGTTTTTT	CASSPSGGTGELFF
TRBV10-3	-	-	TRBJ2-5	TGTGCCATCAGTGGTTCAGGGGGGGCCCAAGAGACCCAGTACTTC	CAISGSGGAQETQYF
TRBV30	-	-	TRBJ2-2	TGTGCCTGGAGTGTACTCGGGAACACCGGGGAGCTGTTTTTT	CAWSVLGNTGELFF
TRBV21-1	-	-	TRBJ2-7	TGTGCCAGCAGCATCCCTTCAGGGTCCTACGAGCAGTACTTC	CASSIPSGSYEQYF
TRBV18	-	once	TRBJ2-1	TGTGCCAGCTCACCAGGGGGCGCATCAAGTTTTAGTGAGCAGTTCTTC	CASSPGGASSFSEQFF
TRBV27	TRBD1	once	TRBJ1-2	TGTGCCAGCGGGACAGGGAACTATGGCTACACCTTC	CASGTGNYGYTF
TRBV7-2	-	-	TRBJ1-1	TGTGCCAGCAGCTTAGGTAGAGGGAGGGCTTTCTTT	CASSLGRGRAFF
TRBV6-6	TRBD2	-	TRBJ2-3	TGTGCCAGCACGCTAACTAGCGGGGGGGCGGTAGATACGCAGTATTTT	CASTLTSGGAVDTQYF
TRBV10-1	-	-	TRBJ2-5	TGCGCCAGCAGTGAAAGGCCCCAAGGTCGAAATAACTTC	CASSERPQGRNNF
TRBV28	-	-	TRBJ2-5	TGTGCCAGCAGTTTCCGGACAGTCTCGGTGGAGACCCAGTACTTC	CASSFRTVSVETQYF
TRBV30	TRBD1	-	TRBJ1-1	TGTGCCTGGAGCCCCAGGGGGAGAGCCCAAGCTTTCTTT	CAWSPRGRAQAFF
TRBV5-1	TRBD1	-	TRBJ2-7	TGCGCCAGCAGCCCCTCCGGGACAGACTACGAGCAGTACTTC	CASSPSGTDYEQYF
TRBV7-2	-	-	TRBJ2-3	TGTGCCAGCAGCGCCCAGTCATCGGGTTCCGGCACAGATACGCAGTATTTT	CASSAQSSGSGTDTQYF
TRBV5-4	-	-	TRBJ2-3	TGTGCCAGTAGGGTGGCGGGCACAGATACGCAGTATTTT	CASRVAGTDTQYF
TRBV27	-	-	TRBJ2-1	TGTGCCAGCAGACAAGTATCCTACAATGAGCAGTTCTTC	CASRQVSYNEQFF
TRBV27	-	-	TRBJ2-7	TGTGCCAGCAGTTGGAATGGACTCGACTCCTACGAGCAGTACTTC	CASSWNGLDSYEQYF
TRBV11-2	-	-	TRBJ2-7	TGTGCCAGCTCGACAAACCCCTACGAGCAGTACTTC	CASSTNPYEQYF
TRBV11-2	-	-	TRBJ1-5	TGTGCCAGCAGCTTCAAGGGGATGAATCAGCCCCAGCATTTT	CASSFKGMNQPQHF
TRBV5-1	-	-	TRBJ1-2	TGCGCCAGCAGCTTGGGAGAAGTAGGCTACACCTTC	CASSLGEVGYTF
TRBV12-5	-	-	TRBJ2-7	TGTGCTAGTGGTTTGGCAGACTCCTACGAGCAGTACTTC	CASGLADSYEQYF
TRBV9	TRBD2	-	TRBJ2-1	TGTGCCAGCAGCGTAGGATTGGGGACTAGCGGTTTCAATGAGCAGTTCTTC	CASSVGLGTSGFNEQFF
TRBV5-4	-	-	TRBJ2-3	TGTGCCAGCAGCTTGGGGGGACCTAGCACAGATACGCAGTATTTT	CASSLGGPSTDTQYF
TRBV27	-	-	TRBJ2-3	TGTGCCAGCAGTTTAACAGGGTTGGGCACAGATACGCAGTATTTT	CASSLTGLGTDTQYF
TRBV5-1	TRBD2	-	TRBJ2-6	TGCGCCAGCCTCCCCCGACTAGCGGATGGCTCTGGGGCCAACGTCCTGACTTTC	CASLPRLADGSGANVLTF
TRBV10-2	-	-	TRBJ2-2	TGCGCCAGCACCCAATCGGGGGCAGGCACCGGGGAGCTGTTTTTT	CASTQSGAGTGELFF
TRBV9	TRBD2	-	TRBJ2-3	TGTGCCAGCAGCCTCCTTGGGATAGCGGGAGCGGTAGATACGCAGTATTTT	CASSLLGIAGAVDTQYF
TRBV5-1	TRBD2	-	TRBJ2-1	TGCGCCAGCAGCTTGCCCGGGACTAGCAATGAGCAGTTCTTC	CASSLPGTSNEQFF